Included here is one T cell receptor beta chain sequence, with context. Its antigen is unidentified. This could be a read error, since a much larger clone is one nucleotide away. The data were obtained in a study of Graves' ophthalmopathy and Graves' hyperthyroidism. Study-wide points: Ophthalmopathy was separated from stable hyperthyroidism by a 13-signature model with 87.88% sensitivity and 65% to 82% specificity.

Scientists amplified the TCR beta CDR3 regions from RNA transcripts. The authors performed first-round RT-PCR with HTBI primers and then a second-round multiplex PCR. One entry per CDR3 protein results from TCRdb running MiXCR on the multiplex PCR reads. Of approximately 700,000 distinct CDR3 sequences in the sample, roughly two fifths were seen once. Germline CDR1 reads SGHTA; CDR2 reads FQGNSA. Trimming took 2 bases from V and 5 from J, leaving 10 bases between them. The CDR3 runs to 13 residues. This chain links TRBV7-2 with TRBJ2-7; D remains ambiguous. The sequence was collected from an adult man with Graves' ophthalmopathy. Source material: peripheral blood. The CDR3 is CASSLLALHEQYF. The CDR3, as DNA: TGTGCCAGCAGCTTACTGGCTCTCCACGAGCAGTACTTC.